The 27 T cell receptor beta chains presented below share a single source sample, sequenced in a study of CD8 T cells in Susac syndrome. The RNA, 0.5 to 1 ug, was put through reverse transcription using random hexamers. One entry per CDR3 protein results from TCRdb running MiXCR on the immunoSEQ multiplex PCR reads. This sample has some 110,000 distinct CDR3 sequences, with roughly 94% found just once. Input material: CD8+ T cells from PBMCs. The receptors come from a human donor with Susac syndrome.

The chain recombines TRBV20-1 with TRBJ1-2; D might be TRBD1 (5 bases). The germline V and J ends were trimmed by 6 bases and 2 bases, with 16 bases remaining between them. The germline V gene encodes CDR1 DFQATT and CDR2 SNEGSKA (reference sequence). There are 14 residues in the CDR3. CDR3 nucleotide sequence: TGCAGTGCCGGAGAGGTGGGGCGGAACTATGGCTACACCTTC. Protein sequence: CSAGEVGRNYGYTF.

This chain connects TRBV29-1 to TRBJ2-1; 8 bases align to TRBD1. Looked up from germline, CDR1 is SQVTM and CDR2 is ANQGSEA. Losses at the gene ends were 4 bases for V and 6 bases for J; bases not matched to a gene: 8. This CDR3 has 14 amino acids. This CDR3 is CSVVNRGESNEQFF. The CDR3 region has the DNA TGCAGCGTTGTTAACAGGGGGGAAAGCAATGAGCAGTTCTTC.

This chain connects TRBV15 to TRBJ2-7; a possible D gene is TRBD2 (7 bases). Germline CDR1 LNHNV, CDR2 YYDKDF (reference sequence). This CDR3 is built from 16 residues. V dropped 0 bases and J dropped 2 bases, with 14 bases sitting between them. The CDR3 bases are TGTGCCACCAGCAGAGATGAGGGGGGGGAAGCCTACGAGCAGTACTTC. As protein: CATSRDEGGEAYEQYF.

This rearrangement joins TRBV27 to TRBJ2-1; D is ambiguous. V was pared by 4 bases and J by 6 bases, with 4 bases between. This CDR3 spans 11 amino acids. CDR1 is MNHEY, CDR2 SMNVEV, per germline (reference sequence). CDR3: CASSWSNEQFF. The CDR3, as DNA: TGTGCCAGCAGTTGGTCCAATGAGCAGTTCTTC.

This chain joins TRBV30 and TRBJ2-3, with D unclear. CDR1 and CDR2 from the germline V gene are GTSNPN and SVGIG (reference sequence). The CDR3 has 14 residues. Trimming pared 0 bases from V and 6 bases from J, leaving 13 bases between. The CDR3, as DNA: TGTGCCTGGAGTGTGAGCTCCTTGGCGGATACGCAGTATTTT. Its translation is CAWSVSSLADTQYF.

This clonotype was detected only once. This sequence joins TRBV20-1 and TRBJ2-7; tentatively, D is TRBD2 (6 bases). V was trimmed by 5 bases and J by 5 bases, leaving 10 bases between them. The CDR3 extends over 11 amino acids. Germline CDR1 and CDR2: DFQATT and SNEGSKA (reference sequence). CDR3 coding DNA: TGCAGTGCTGACTGGGAGGACGAGCAGTACTTC. As protein: CSADWEDEQYF.

V and J are TRBV27 and TRBJ1-1; 7 bases map to TRBD1. This CDR3 has 13 residues. Germline V gene sequence: CDR1 MNHEY, CDR2 SMNVEV (reference sequence). V lost 3 bases, J lost 7 bases, and 5 bases stayed unmatched. Here the CDR3 DNA reads TGTGCCAGCAGTTTTGGCACAGGGGTTGAAGCTTTCTTT. This gives the protein CASSFGTGVEAFF.

The V call is TRBV27, the J call TRBJ1-6; no definite D call. The V gene's germline CDR1 is MNHEY and CDR2 SMNVEV (reference sequence). With 8 bases removed from V and 4 bases from J, the gap between germline ends came to 6 bases. The CDR3 has 12 residues. The CDR3 region has the DNA TGTGCCAGCTCCCAATATAATTCACCCCTCCACTTT. This encodes CASSQYNSPLHF.

This sequence joins TRBV12-3 or TRBV12-4 and TRBJ2-5, with 7 bases fitting TRBD2. The CDR3 has 14 residues. Losses at the gene ends were 5 bases for V and 4 bases for J; bases not matched to a gene: 7. CDR3 sequence: CASSRSGDRETQYF. The CDR3 DNA is TGTGCCAGCAGTCGGAGCGGGGACCGAGAGACCCAGTACTTC.

The chain recombines TRBV29-1 with TRBJ2-1; 10 positions agree with TRBD1. The ends lost 7 bases at V and 7 bases at J; junction bases unmatched: 10. Per germline, CDR1 SQVTM and CDR2 ANQGSEA. The CDR3 is made up of 14 amino acids. Written as DNA, the CDR3 is TGCAGCGGACTTCCGGGACAGGGGACGAATGAGCAGTTCTTC. It is translated as CSGLPGQGTNEQFF.

The chain carries TRBV4-3 and TRBJ2-7; 9 bases are shared with TRBD1. The ends lost 0 bases at V and 4 bases at J; junction bases unmatched: 4. There are 15 residues in the CDR3. Germline lookup yields CDR1 LGHNA and CDR2 YSLEER. CDR3 protein: CASSQEDRGSYEQYF. CDR3 DNA sequence: TGCGCCAGCAGCCAAGAGGACAGGGGTTCTTACGAGCAGTACTTC.

CDR3 nucleotide sequence: TGTGCCAGTAGTCCCGCCTACAATGAGCAGTTCTTC. It codes for CASSPAYNEQFF. This chain uses TRBV19 with TRBJ2-1; no firm D call. Trimming took 5 bases from V and 2 from J, leaving 4 bases between them. The germline gives CDR1 LNHDA, CDR2 SQIVND (reference sequence). CDR3 length: 12 amino acids.

The genes are TRBV7-9 and TRBJ1-4; D not resolved. Germline V gives CDR1 SEHNR, CDR2 FQNEAQ (reference sequence). V was clipped by 5 bases and J by 1 base, with 8 bases between them. The CDR3 runs 14 residues. Here the CDR3 reads CASSPKGTNEKLFF. The CDR3 coding sequence is TGTGCCAGCAGCCCTAAGGGAACTAATGAAAAACTGTTTTTT.

The gene calls are TRBV5-6 and TRBJ2-7; D gene ambiguous. The length of the CDR3 is 16 residues. Germline CDR1 reads SGHDT; CDR2 reads YYEEEE. V was clipped by 3 bases and J by 1 base, with 17 bases between them. The CDR3 spells CASSSTDHLLSYEQYF. CDR3 bases: TGTGCCAGCAGCTCGACCGACCATCTCTTATCCTACGAGCAGTACTTC.

V gene TRBV5-4 combines with J gene TRBJ2-7; 13 nucleotides match TRBD2. The CDR3 is made up of 15 amino acids. Trimming at V came to 4 bases and at J to 2 bases, leaving 3 bases not matched to a gene. Germline loops: CDR1 SGHNT, CDR2 YYREEE (reference sequence). CDR3 residues: CASSIGTSGTYEQYF. DNA for the CDR3: TGTGCCAGCAGCATCGGGACTAGCGGGACCTACGAGCAGTACTTC.

J is TRBJ2-3 and V is TRBV25-1, with 7 bases fitting TRBD2. The J segment lost 4 bases and the V segment lost 1 base, leaving 14 bases of the junction unmatched. Germline lookup yields CDR1 MGHDK and CDR2 SYGVNS. The CDR3 runs to 18 residues. CDR3 DNA sequence: TGTGCCAGCAGTGAATTCTCACTGTGGGCGGGGGTAGCAGATACGCAGTATTTT. This sequence encodes CASSEFSLWAGVADTQYF.

This clonotype has just a few counts. The chain has TRBV13 and TRBJ1-1; unclear D gene. V lost 0 bases and J 0 bases, leaving 5 bases between the germline ends. The germline V gene has CDR1 PRHDT and CDR2 FYEKMQ (reference sequence). The CDR3 is 14 amino acids. This chain's CDR3 is CASSLGQVNTEAFF. CDR3 bases: TGTGCCAGCAGCTTAGGCCAGGTGAACACTGAAGCTTTCTTT.

The chain is built from TRBV29-1 and TRBJ2-7; TRBD1 is a possible D gene (5 bases). Per germline, CDR1 SQVTM and CDR2 ANQGSEA. This CDR3 comprises 13 residues. The V end lost 5 bases, the J end lost 0 bases, and 11 bases lay between the germline ends. The CDR3 loop is CSVRHRGSYEQYF. CDR3 in DNA: TGCAGCGTTCGACATAGGGGCTCCTACGAGCAGTACTTC.

The gene calls are TRBV5-1 and TRBJ2-7; D is undetermined. The CDR3 totals 13 residues. Trimming took off 2 bases at V and 3 bases at J, with 9 bases between the two ends. Germline-derived CDR1 and CDR2 are SGHRS and YFSETQ. CDR3 sequence (DNA): TGCGCCAGCAGCTTAACAGTTAACTACGAGCAGTACTTC. Translated, it gives CASSLTVNYEQYF.

The chain combines TRBV7-8 with TRBJ2-1; D might be TRBD1 or TRBD2, each matching 5 bases. The germline gives CDR1 SGHVS, CDR2 FQNEAQ. The CDR3 is made up of 15 amino acids. The V gene lost 11 bases and the J gene lost 1 base, with 18 bases spanning the gap. DNA for the CDR3: TGTGCCTCGTTGGGGGAAAGAACGTCCTACAATGAGCAGTTCTTC. This gives the protein CASLGERTSYNEQFF.

The chain uses TRBV11-2 and TRBJ1-5, with a weak D call TRBD1 (5 bases). The germline CDR1 and CDR2 sequences are SGHAT and FQNNGV. The length of the CDR3 is 15 residues. V dropped 5 bases and J dropped 1 base, with 12 bases sitting between them. Here the CDR3 reads CASSPGTDSNQPQHF. The CDR3 DNA sequence: TGTGCCAGCAGCCCGGGGACGGACAGCAATCAGCCCCAGCATTTT. The full variable domain, its missing parts supplied by reference TRBV11-2 and TRBJ1-5, is EAGVAQSPRYKIIEKRQSVAFWCNPISGHATLYWYQQILGQGPKLLIQFQNNGVVDDSQLPKDRFSAERLKGVDSTLKIQPAKLEDSAVYLCASSPGTDSNQPQHFGDGTRLSIL.

This clonotype was seen just once. This chain connects TRBV7-9 to TRBJ2-6; D is possibly TRBD2 (5 bases). The CDR3 length is 16 residues. Germline V gene lookup returns CDR1 SEHNR and CDR2 FQNEAQ (reference sequence). V lost 5 bases and J 4 bases, leaving 15 bases between the germline ends. The CDR3 nucleotides are TGTGCCAGCAGCCGGTACGGGGATTCGGGGGCCAACGTCCTGACTTTC. Translation gives CASSRYGDSGANVLTF.

J is TRBJ1-1 and V is TRBV7-9; the D is unclear. V was trimmed by 4 bases and J by 1 base, leaving 4 bases between them. This CDR3 spans 12 amino acids. Germline V CDR1 and CDR2: SEHNR, FQNEAQ (reference sequence). This CDR3 reads CASSSRNTEAFF. CDR3 sequence (DNA): TGTGCCAGCAGCTCGAGGAACACTGAAGCTTTCTTT.

V and J are TRBV6-5 and TRBJ2-7; 8 bases match TRBD2. Per germline, CDR1 MNHEY and CDR2 SVGAGI. V shed 0 bases, J shed 0 bases, and the junction held 1 base outside the gene matches. This CDR3 has 15 residues. The CDR3 DNA sequence: TGTGCCAGCAGTTACTCAGCGGGAGCCTCCTACGAGCAGTACTTC. This translates into CASSYSAGASYEQYF.

The V gene is TRBV18, the J gene TRBJ2-7; the D gene is possibly TRBD2 (6 bases). Trimming stripped 3 bases from V and 6 bases from J, with 9 bases between. Germline CDR1 and CDR2: KGHSH and LQKENI. This CDR3 comprises 12 residues. CDR3 sequence reads: CASSPSGLEQYF. As DNA, the CDR3 is TGTGCCAGCTCACCCTCGGGACTCGAGCAGTACTTC. Drawing the rest from reference TRBV18 and TRBJ2-7, the complete variable domain is NAGVMQNPRHLVRRRGQEARLRCSPMKGHSHVYWYRQLPEEGLKFMVYLQKENIIDESGMPKERFSAEFPKEGPSILRIQQVVRGDSAAYFCASSPSGLEQYFGPGTRLTVT.

The chain has TRBV30 and TRBJ1-2; D may be TRBD1 (6 bases). V lost 2 bases and J 7 bases, leaving 14 bases between the germline ends. The CDR3 has 13 amino acids. CDR1 is GTSNPN and CDR2 is SVGIG in the germline V gene (reference sequence). CDR3 sequence (DNA): TGTGCCTGGAGTTCTACAGGGCCGGGTGGCTACACCTTC. Translated, it gives CAWSSTGPGGYTF.

The chain combines TRBV6-5 with TRBJ1-1; D might be TRBD1 (5 bases). Germline assignment: CDR1 MNHEY and CDR2 SVGAGI. This CDR3 has 13 amino acids. V was trimmed by 2 bases and J by 12 bases, leaving 16 bases between them. The CDR3 sequence: CASSYTHYGGPFF. For the CDR3, the DNA is TGTGCCAGCAGTTACACCCACTACGGGGGACCTTTCTTT.